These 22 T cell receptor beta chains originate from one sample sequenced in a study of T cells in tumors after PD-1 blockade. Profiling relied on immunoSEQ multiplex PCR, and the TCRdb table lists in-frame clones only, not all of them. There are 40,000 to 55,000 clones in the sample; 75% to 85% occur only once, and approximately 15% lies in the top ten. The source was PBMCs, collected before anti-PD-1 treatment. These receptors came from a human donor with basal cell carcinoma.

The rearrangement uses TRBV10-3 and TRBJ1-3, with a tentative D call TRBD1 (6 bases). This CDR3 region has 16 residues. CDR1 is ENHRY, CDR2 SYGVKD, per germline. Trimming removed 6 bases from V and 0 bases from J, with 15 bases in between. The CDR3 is CAIRSGAFSSGNTIYF. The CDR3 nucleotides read TGTGCCATCAGATCAGGGGCCTTCAGCTCTGGAAACACCATATATTTT.

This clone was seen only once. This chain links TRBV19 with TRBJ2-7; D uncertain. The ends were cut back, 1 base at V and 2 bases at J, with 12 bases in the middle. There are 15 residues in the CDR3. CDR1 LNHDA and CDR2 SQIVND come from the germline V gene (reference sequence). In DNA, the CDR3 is TGTGCCAGTAGTATAGGGGCTGTCCCCACCTACGAGCAGTACTTC. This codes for CASSIGAVPTYEQYF.

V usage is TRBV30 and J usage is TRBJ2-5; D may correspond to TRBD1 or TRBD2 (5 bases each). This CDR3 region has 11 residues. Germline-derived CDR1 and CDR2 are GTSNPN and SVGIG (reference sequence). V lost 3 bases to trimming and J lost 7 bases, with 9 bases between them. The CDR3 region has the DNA TGTGCCTGGAGCAGGGAGACGACCCAGTACTTC. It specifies CAWSRETTQYF.

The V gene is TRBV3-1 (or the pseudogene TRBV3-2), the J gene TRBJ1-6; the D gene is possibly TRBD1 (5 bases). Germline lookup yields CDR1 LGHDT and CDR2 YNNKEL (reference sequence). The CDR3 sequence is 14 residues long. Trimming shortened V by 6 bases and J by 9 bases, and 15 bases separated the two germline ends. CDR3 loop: CASSLGPARSPLHF. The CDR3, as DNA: TGTGCCAGCAGTTTGGGACCCGCGCGTTCACCCCTCCACTTT.

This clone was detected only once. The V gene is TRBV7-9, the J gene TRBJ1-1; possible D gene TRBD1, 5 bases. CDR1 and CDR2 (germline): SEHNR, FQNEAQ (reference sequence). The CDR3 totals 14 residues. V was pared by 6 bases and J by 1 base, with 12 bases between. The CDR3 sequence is CASSSGGPNTEAFF. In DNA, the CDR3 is TGTGCCAGCAGTTCGGGGGGTCCGAACACTGAAGCTTTCTTT.

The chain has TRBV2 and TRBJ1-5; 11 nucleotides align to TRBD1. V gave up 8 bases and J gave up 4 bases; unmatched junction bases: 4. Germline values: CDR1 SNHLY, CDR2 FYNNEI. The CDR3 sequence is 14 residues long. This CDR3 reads CASSWDRGNQPQHF. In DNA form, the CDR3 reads TGTGCCAGCTCCTGGGACAGGGGGAATCAGCCCCAGCATTTT.

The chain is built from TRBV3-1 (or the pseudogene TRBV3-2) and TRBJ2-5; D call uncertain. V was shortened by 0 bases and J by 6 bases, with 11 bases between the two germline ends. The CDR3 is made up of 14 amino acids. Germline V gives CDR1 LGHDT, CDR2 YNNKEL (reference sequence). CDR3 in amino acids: CASSQEDLLKTQYF. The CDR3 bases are TGTGCCAGCAGCCAAGAAGATCTGTTGAAGACCCAGTACTTC.

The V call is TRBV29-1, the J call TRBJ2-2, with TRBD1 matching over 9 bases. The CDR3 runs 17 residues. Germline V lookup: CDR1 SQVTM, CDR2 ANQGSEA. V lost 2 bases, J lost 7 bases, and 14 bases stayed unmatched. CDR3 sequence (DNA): TGCAGCGTTGAAAGGGGAGGGCACAGGGGGCGCAGCGGGGAGCTGTTTTTT. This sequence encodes CSVERGGHRGRSGELFF.

CDR3 loop: CASSLEPAAFSGNTIYF. In DNA, the CDR3 is TGCGCCAGCAGCTTGGAACCAGCGGCGTTCTCTGGAAACACCATATATTTT. The chain employs TRBV5-1 and TRBJ1-3; D is unresolved. Trimming took 0 bases from V and 0 from J, leaving 13 bases between them. This CDR3 contains 17 residues. The germline CDR1 and CDR2 sequences are SGHRS and YFSETQ.

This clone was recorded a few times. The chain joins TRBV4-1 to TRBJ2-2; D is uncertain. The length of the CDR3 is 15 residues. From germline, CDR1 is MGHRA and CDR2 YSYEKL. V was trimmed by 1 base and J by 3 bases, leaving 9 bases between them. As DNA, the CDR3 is TGCGCCAGCAGCCAAGTGGCTGGGCACACCGGGGAGCTGTTTTTT. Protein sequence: CASSQVAGHTGELFF.

As DNA, the CDR3 is TGTGCCAGCAGTTACTACCATTCACCCCTCCACTTT. Residues: CASSYYHSPLHF. This rearrangement joins TRBV6-2 or TRBV6-3 to TRBJ1-6; D is unclear. Germline assignment: CDR1 MNHEY and CDR2 SVGEGT. Trimming took 1 base from V and 8 from J, leaving 3 bases between them. CDR3 length: 12 residues.

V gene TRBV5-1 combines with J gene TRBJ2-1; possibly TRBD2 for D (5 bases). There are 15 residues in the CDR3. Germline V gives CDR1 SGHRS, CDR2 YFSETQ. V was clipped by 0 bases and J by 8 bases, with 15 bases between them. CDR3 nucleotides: TGCGCCAGCAGCTTGGACGGGGTCCGAGGAGATGAGCAGTTCTTC. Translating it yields CASSLDGVRGDEQFF.

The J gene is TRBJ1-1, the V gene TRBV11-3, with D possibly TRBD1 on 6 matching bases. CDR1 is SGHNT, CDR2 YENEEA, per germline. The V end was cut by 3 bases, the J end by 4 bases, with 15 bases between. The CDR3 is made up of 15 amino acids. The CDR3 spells CASSFFGGRGTEAFF. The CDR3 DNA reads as TGTGCCAGCAGCTTCTTTGGGGGCCGCGGCACTGAAGCTTTCTTT.

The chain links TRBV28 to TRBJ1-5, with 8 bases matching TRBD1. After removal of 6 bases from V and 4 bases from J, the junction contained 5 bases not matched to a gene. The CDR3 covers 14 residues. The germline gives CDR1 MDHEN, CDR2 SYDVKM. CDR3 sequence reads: CASSLNRGNQPQHF. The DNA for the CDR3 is TGTGCCAGCAGCCTGAACAGGGGGAATCAGCCCCAGCATTTT.

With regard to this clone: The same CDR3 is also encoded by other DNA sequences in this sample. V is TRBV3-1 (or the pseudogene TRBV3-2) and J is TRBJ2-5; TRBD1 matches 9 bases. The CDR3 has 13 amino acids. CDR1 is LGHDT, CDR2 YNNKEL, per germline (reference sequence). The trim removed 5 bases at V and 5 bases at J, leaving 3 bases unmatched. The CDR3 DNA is TGTGCCAGCAGCTACAGGGGGCAGGAGACCCAGTACTTC. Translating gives CASSYRGQETQYF.

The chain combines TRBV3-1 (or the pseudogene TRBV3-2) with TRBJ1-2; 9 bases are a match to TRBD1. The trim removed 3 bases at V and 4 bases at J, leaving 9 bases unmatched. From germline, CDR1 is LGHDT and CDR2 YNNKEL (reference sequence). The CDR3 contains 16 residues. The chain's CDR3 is CASSHASGQGIYGYTF. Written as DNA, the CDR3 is TGTGCCAGCAGCCATGCCTCGGGACAGGGTATCTATGGCTACACCTTC.

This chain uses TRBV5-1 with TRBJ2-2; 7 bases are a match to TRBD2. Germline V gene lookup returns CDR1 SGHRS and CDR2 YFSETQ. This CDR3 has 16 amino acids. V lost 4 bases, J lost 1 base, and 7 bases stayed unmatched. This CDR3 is CASSPDGGLNTGELFF. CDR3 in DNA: TGCGCCAGCAGCCCGGACGGGGGGTTGAACACCGGGGAGCTGTTTTTT.

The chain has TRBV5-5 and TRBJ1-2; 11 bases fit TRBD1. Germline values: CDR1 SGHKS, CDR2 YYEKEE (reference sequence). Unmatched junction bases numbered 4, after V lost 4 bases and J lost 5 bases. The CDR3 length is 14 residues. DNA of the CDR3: TGTGCCAGCAGCAACGGACAGGGGGCATATGGCTACACCTTC. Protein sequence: CASSNGQGAYGYTF.

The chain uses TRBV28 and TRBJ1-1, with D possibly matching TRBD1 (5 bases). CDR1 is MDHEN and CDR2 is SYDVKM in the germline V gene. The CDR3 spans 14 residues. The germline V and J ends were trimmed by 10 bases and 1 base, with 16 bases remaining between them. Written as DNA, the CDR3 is TGTGCCATCTCCTCGGGGGGGAAGAACACTGAAGCTTTCTTT. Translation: CAISSGGKNTEAFF.

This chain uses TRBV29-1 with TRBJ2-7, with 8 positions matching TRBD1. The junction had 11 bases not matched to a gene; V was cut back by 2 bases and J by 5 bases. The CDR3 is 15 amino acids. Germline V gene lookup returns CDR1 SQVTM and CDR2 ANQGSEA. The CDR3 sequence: CSVELFQGANNEQYF. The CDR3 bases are TGCAGCGTTGAACTGTTCCAGGGGGCAAACAACGAGCAGTACTTC.

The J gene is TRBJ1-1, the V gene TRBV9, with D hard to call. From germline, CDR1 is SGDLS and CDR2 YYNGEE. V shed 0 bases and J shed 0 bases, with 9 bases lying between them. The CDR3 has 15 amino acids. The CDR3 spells CASSVGSGMNTEAFF. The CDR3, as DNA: TGTGCCAGCAGCGTAGGGTCGGGAATGAACACTGAAGCTTTCTTT.

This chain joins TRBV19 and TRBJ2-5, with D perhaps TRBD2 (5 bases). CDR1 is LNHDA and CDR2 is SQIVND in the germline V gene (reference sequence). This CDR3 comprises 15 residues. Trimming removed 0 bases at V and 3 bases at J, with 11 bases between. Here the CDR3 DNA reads TGTGCCAGTAGTATAGAGGCCGGGAAAGAAGAGACCCAGTACTTC. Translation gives CASSIEAGKEETQYF.